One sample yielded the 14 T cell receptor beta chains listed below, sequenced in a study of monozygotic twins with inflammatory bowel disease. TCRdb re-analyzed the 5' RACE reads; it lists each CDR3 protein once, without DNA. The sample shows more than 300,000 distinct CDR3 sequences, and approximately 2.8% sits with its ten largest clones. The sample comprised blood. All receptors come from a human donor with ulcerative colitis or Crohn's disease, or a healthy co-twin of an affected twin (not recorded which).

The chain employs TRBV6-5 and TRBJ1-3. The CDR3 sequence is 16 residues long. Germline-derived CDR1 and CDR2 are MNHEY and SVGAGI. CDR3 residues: CASSYSRLTGGNTIYF.

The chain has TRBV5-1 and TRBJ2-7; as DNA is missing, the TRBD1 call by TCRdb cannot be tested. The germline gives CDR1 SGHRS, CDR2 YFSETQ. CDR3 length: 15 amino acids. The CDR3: CASSPEPGLSYEQYF. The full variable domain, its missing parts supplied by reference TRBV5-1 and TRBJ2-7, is KAGVTQTPRYLIKTRGQQVTLSCSPISGHRSVSWYQQTPGQGLQFLFEYFSETQRNKGNFPGRFSGRQFSNSRSEMNVSTLELGDSALYLCASSPEPGLSYEQYFGPGTRLTVT.

The CDR3: CSALNRDQYNSPLHF. The chain employs TRBV20-1 and TRBJ1-6. The CDR3 consists of 15 residues. In germline, CDR1 is DFQATT, CDR2 SNEGSKA (reference sequence).

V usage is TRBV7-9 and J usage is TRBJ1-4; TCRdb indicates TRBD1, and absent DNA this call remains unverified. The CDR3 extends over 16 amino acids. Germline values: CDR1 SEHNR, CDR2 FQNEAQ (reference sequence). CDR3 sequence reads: CASSLRGGQDDEKLFF.

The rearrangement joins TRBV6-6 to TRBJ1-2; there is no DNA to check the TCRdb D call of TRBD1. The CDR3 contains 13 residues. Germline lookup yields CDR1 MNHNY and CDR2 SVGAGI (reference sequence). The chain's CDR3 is CASSYDTGGGYTF.

This CDR3 is CASSPRTGRDEKLFF. The rearrangement joins TRBV7-9 to TRBJ1-4; TCRdb indicates TRBD1, and absent DNA this call remains unverified. The germline gives CDR1 SEHNR, CDR2 FQNEAQ (reference sequence). This CDR3 spans 15 amino acids.

The CDR3 sequence: CASSQEGSGELIGDTQYF. This sequence joins TRBV4-3 and TRBJ2-3; there is no DNA to check the TCRdb D call of TRBD2. The CDR3 is 18 amino acids. CDR1 is LGHNA, CDR2 YSLEER, per germline.

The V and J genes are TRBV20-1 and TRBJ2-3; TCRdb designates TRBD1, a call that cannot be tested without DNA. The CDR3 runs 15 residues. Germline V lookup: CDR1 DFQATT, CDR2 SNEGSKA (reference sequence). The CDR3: CSAREGGPQTDTQYF.

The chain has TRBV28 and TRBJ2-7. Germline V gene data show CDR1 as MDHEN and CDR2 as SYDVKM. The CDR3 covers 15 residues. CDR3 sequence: CASLGTSSSSYEQYF.

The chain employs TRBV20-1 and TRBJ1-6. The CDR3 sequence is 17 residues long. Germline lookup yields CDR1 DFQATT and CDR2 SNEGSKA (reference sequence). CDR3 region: CSASTSRGGHFNSPLHF.

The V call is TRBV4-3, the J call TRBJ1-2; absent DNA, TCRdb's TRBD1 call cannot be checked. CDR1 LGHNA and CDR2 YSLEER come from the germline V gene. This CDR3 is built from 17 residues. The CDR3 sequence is CASSQDDRTRRHYGYTF.

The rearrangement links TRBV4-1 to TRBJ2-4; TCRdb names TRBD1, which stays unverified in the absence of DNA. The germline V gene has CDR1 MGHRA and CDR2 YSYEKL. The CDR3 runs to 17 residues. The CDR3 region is CASSQEDGGGAKNIQYF.

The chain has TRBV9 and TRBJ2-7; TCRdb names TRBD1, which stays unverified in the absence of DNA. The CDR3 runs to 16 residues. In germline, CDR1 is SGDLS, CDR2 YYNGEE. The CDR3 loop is CASSVEGTRHTYEQYF.

The CDR3 here is CASSLRRADTQYF. The chain carries TRBV7-2 and TRBJ2-3. Germline V lookup: CDR1 SGHTA, CDR2 FQGNSA. CDR3 length: 13 residues.